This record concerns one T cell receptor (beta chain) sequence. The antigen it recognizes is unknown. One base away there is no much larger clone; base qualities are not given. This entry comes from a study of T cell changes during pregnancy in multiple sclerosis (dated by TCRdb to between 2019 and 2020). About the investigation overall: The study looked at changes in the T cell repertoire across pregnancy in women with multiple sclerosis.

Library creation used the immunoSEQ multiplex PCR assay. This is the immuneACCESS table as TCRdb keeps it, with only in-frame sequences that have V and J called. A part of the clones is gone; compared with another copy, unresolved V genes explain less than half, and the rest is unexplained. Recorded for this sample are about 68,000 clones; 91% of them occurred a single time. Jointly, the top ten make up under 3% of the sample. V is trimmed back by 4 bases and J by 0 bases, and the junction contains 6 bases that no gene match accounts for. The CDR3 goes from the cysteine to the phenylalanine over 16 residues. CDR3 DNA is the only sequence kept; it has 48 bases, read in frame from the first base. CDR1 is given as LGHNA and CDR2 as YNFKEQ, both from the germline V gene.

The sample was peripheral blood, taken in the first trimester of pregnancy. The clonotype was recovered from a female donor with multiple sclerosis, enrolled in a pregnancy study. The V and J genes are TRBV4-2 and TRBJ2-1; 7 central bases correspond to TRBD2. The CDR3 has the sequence CASSREGGSSYNEQFF. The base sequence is TGTGCCAGCAGCCGGGAGGGCGGGAGCTCCTACAATGAGCAGTTCTTC.